This is a list of T cell receptor beta chains from one sample in a study of T cell repertoires in cytomegalovirus infection. Their cognate antigens are unknown. MiXCR, run by TCRdb on the reads, gives a single entry per CDR3 protein. The sample yields 900,000 to 950,000 distinct CDR3 sequences, roughly 30% seen once. The source was cultured CD8+ T cells from PBMCs, collected from culture after CMV antigen stimulation. The source is a human donor in good health (CMV status not recorded). Some clones in this sample may be carry-over from other donors' samples. Each CDR3 is given without its conserved first and last residue.

v_call	j_call	cdr3_aa
TRBV10-3	TRBJ2-6	AISDRDRASGANVLT
TRBV7-7	TRBJ2-2	ASTLLTTGELF
TRBV7-9	TRBJ1-3	ASSPVAGRYWSPTGNTIY
TRBV5-1	TRBJ1-1	ASSWGQGPTEAF
TRBV23-1	TRBJ2-5	ASSQSLGQGGDQETQY
TRBV11-2	TRBJ1-2	ASSLAGSYGYT
TRBV4-1	TRBJ2-3	ASSQDRTTNRYTQY
TRBV7-3	TRBJ2-5	ASSLPVAGVQETQY
TRBV7-2	TRBJ1-2	ASSWLGGLGGYT
TRBV7-6	TRBJ2-1	ASSRLAGNEQF
TRBV13	TRBJ2-7	ASSIHSYTGHEQY
TRBV7-9	TRBJ1-2	ASSTDGYT
TRBV7-8	TRBJ2-7	ASSPRGGIFNYEQY
TRBV20-1	TRBJ1-1	SASFIRTGPEAF
TRBV6-5	TRBJ1-4	ASSYMNSEKLF
TRBV20-1	TRBJ2-2	SQRQVDTGELF
TRBV5-4	TRBJ1-1	ASRAGRGTEAF
TRBV7-8	TRBJ2-2	ASSPKGGELF
TRBV3-1	TRBJ1-1	ASSLVDFGTEAF
TRBV5-6	TRBJ1-6	ASSLIGTGRPLH
TRBV28	TRBJ1-1	ASRLQGADTEAF
TRBV27	TRBJ1-3	ASSRGGAGNTIY
TRBV6-1	TRBJ2-3	ASSLPPGSDTQY
TRBV5-1	TRBJ1-1	ASSLAVGRENTEAF
TRBV20-1	TRBJ1-2	SATRNVPQGTGRPGYT
TRBV7-9	TRBJ1-2	ASSLADGYT
TRBV7-9	TRBJ1-2	ASSSGADRSEGYT
TRBV6-5	TRBJ2-5	ASSSTGTRWSETQY
TRBV6-1	TRBJ1-1	ASSGSGGAPEAF
TRBV12-5	TRBJ2-1	ASATRSSYNEQF
TRBV7-2	TRBJ1-6	ASSPRDSLLNSPLH
TRBV6-2/TRBV6-3	TRBJ1-1	ASRRALEAF
TRBV12-3/TRBV12-4	TRBJ2-2	ATLKPTGTGELF
TRBV29-1	TRBJ2-1	SVVQAPYNEQF
TRBV6-1	TRBJ1-1	ACSASTGGWNTEAF
TRBV6-2/TRBV6-3	TRBJ1-1	ASRTGRDEAF
TRBV15	TRBJ2-1	ATSGGGSYNEQF
TRBV7-9	TRBJ2-5	ASSQSGQETQY
TRBV12-3/TRBV12-4	TRBJ2-3	ASSLRGARRADTQY
TRBV6-6	TRBJ1-4	ASSRLDEKLF
TRBV7-8	TRBJ2-2	ASSFGLAGTFQGGELF
TRBV19	TRBJ2-1	ATRETSGGAHEQF
TRBV7-9	TRBJ2-5	ASSPRLAGGQFQETQY
TRBV7-2	TRBJ2-3	ASDSEFPADTQY
TRBV2	TRBJ2-3	ASSEIWVGLAGGRDTQY
TRBV28	TRBJ2-1	ASTFRDRGRDEQF